Described below is a single T cell receptor (beta chain) sequence and its context. This clonotype has at least ten counts. There is no known antigen for this receptor. No qualities accompany the bases; no much larger clone lies one base away. This record belongs to a study of molecular identifiers for immune sequencing clone quantification (dated by TCRdb to between 2018 and 2020). In the study overall: In a replicate experiment, RNA from roughly 20,000 or 100,000 naive CD8 T cells was split into five aliquots, four of which were sequenced. CD8 T cells were used in a methods study to benchmark molecular-identifier clustering-based TCR repertoire sequencing (MIDCIRS) and TCR RNA copy counting. General findings and caveats noted by the study authors: Spiked-in Jurkat TCR RNA (roughly 10 copies' worth), which is not part of the donor repertoire, was contained in the naive libraries. Spiked-in Jurkat TCR RNA equivalent to a single cell was reported to be detectable even among approximately 1 million naive CD8 T cells. In CMV-specific effector cells, clones with more than 20 RNA copies accounted for over 97% of molecules, whereas in naive cells such clones accounted for under 1%. Modeling estimated around 3.2 recovered TCR RNA copies per cell, compared with about 10 by digital PCR, which implies roughly 29% capture efficiency. Highly expanded clone sizes could be underestimated because identical TCR molecules may share a barcode. When barcode sub-clustering was omitted, TCR diversity was inflated by chimeric consensus sequences, with chimeras reaching as high as 47%.

The library was produced with PCR. The sequencer listed for this sample is Illumina HiSeq 4000. Bulk TCR libraries were made following a previously described method, with the TCR primers given in Table S5. The Qiagen AllPrep DNA/RNA kit was used to purify total RNA. Before any analysis, reads coming from multiple sequencing runs of the same library were combined into one pool. The authors processed their data as follows. Reads were retained only if the reads had an exact TCR constant sequence, and the retained reads were trimmed to 150 nt and grouped according to their 12-nt molecular barcodes. Reads inside each barcode group were sub-clustered using a 15% Levenshtein threshold, and a quality-weighted consensus sequence was constructed for each RNA molecule. Non-functional sequences were removed, as were lower-count sequences one edit away from another. Barcode sub-clusters with fewer than 20% of the maximum read count were removed, based on fitting two negative binomial distributions. The public sequencing data were trimmed at Q25 with fastp and processed into clonotypes with MiXCR by TCRdb, which kept only in-frame beta chains. Rows with one shared CDR3 protein collapse into an entry with the most common genes and DNA. These V and J calls derive from TCRdb rather than the authors' analysis. In this sample the table shows more than 70,000 distinct CDR3 sequences, 20% to 25% of which occur a single time. 1% to 1.2% of the sample goes to the ten largest clones.

Based on the germline V gene, the CDR1 and CDR2 sequences are SGDLS and YYNGEE. The CDR3 spans 15 residues, from the cysteine through the phenylalanine. The sequence is cut down to CDR3 DNA, 45 bases in frame from base 1. Unmatched junction bases come to 2, with V trimmed by 0 bases and J by 6 bases. Naive CD8 T cell libraries were made from about 20,000 to 1,000,000 sorted cells using 10%, 30% or 50% of purified RNA. Naive CD8 T cells were FACS-sorted as CD8+CD4-CCR7+CD45RA+ on a BD FACSAria II into RLT Plus buffer. Detection sensitivity was tested by spiking Jurkat RNA equal to some 11 TCR copies' worth into samples containing 20,000-1,000,000 naive CD8 T cells. CD8 T cells were enriched with RosetteSep CD8+ T Cell Enrichment Cocktail and Ficoll-Paque, followed by ACK red cell lysis.

This TCR came from a human donor in good health. Some libraries in this study had Jurkat cell RNA spiked in. Sequenced input: naive CD8+ T cells from blood, with Jurkat cell RNA spiked in. What the cell subset or site label conveys for this sample: FACS-sorted CD8+CD4-CCR7+CD45RA+ naive T cells. The receptor chain draws on TRBV9 and TRBJ1-6, and 8 junction bases match TRBD1. In nucleotide form, the sequence is TGTGCCAGCAGCGTAGAAACAGGGGGTAATTCACCCCTCCACTTT. This codes for CASSVETGGNSPLHF.